A single sample is the source of the 5 T cell receptor beta chains below, sequenced in a study of T cells in Graves' hyperthyroidism and ophthalmopathy. What was amplified from RNA transcripts were TCR beta CDR3 regions. Carried out on the TCR CDR3, a first-round RT-PCR used the HTBI primer set. Via MiXCR, TCRdb re-called the multiplex PCR reads, giving one row per CDR3 protein. The table has 280,000 or so distinct CDR3 sequences, 13% to 15% seen once. The specimen sequenced was blood. These TCRs come from a woman aged 50 to 60 with Graves' hyperthyroidism that later progressed to Graves' ophthalmopathy.

This clonotype came up many times. This chain uses TRBV5-6 with TRBJ2-7, with a tentative D call TRBD2 (6 bases). This CDR3 has 16 residues. Germline values: CDR1 SGHDT, CDR2 YYEEEE. With 4 bases removed from V and 3 bases from J, the gap between germline ends came to 20 bases. The CDR3 nucleotides read TGTGCCAGCAGCCTACTCGCGGGATGGGAAATCTACGAGCAGTACTTC. Amino acid sequence: CASSLLAGWEIYEQYF.

This clonotype occurred many times. CDR3 in amino acids: CASSGDRDGYTF. CDR3 DNA sequence: TGTGCCAGCAGCGGGGACAGGGATGGCTACACCTTC. The chain links TRBV2 to TRBJ1-2; 9 bases line up with TRBD1. This CDR3 is built from 12 residues. J gave up 6 bases and V 6 bases, and 2 bases lay outside the gene matches. From germline, CDR1 is SNHLY and CDR2 FYNNEI.

This chain uses TRBV5-1 with TRBJ2-1, with 9 nucleotides matching TRBD1. The germline gives CDR1 SGHRS, CDR2 YFSETQ. This CDR3 has 21 amino acids. V dropped 1 base and J dropped 1; count of bases not matched to a gene: 18. The CDR3 DNA follows: TGCGCCAGCAGCTTGTTAGGACAGGGGCCCAACTATTTTCCTTCCTACAATGAGCAGTTCTTC. Translating gives CASSLLGQGPNYFPSYNEQFF.

This clonotype was counted ten times or more. The J gene is TRBJ2-5, the V gene TRBV6-1, with D uncertain. Trimming stripped 6 bases from V and 1 base from J, with 12 bases between. CDR1 MNHNS and CDR2 SASEGT come from the germline V gene. The CDR3 is 14 residues long. For the CDR3, the DNA is TGTGCCAGCAGACAACCCAGGCCCCAAGAGACCCAGTACTTC. Protein: CASRQPRPQETQYF.

At least ten counts were recorded for this clonotype. CDR3: CASSLSPYYEQYF. CDR3 coding DNA: TGTGCCAGCAGTTTATCTCCTTACTACGAGCAGTACTTC. V is TRBV27 and J is TRBJ2-7; D gene ambiguous. The V gene's germline CDR1 is MNHEY and CDR2 SMNVEV (reference sequence). The CDR3 has 13 residues. V was trimmed by 0 bases and J by 3 bases, leaving 6 bases between them.